Each of the 19 T cell receptor beta chains below was sequenced from the same sample in a study of memory CD4+ T cells and cytomegalovirus serostatus. The sort gate was single viable CD3+CD4+CD8-CD45RO+ cells for memory CD4+ T cells. The repertoire was sequenced with immunoSEQ multiplex PCR; TCRdb's copy has only in-frame clones and lacks some. Of some 95,000 clones in the sample, 80% were seen once. The sequencing input was memory CD4+ T cells from blood. These TCRs come from an adult in good health and CMV-seropositive.

Here the CDR3 DNA reads TGCGCCAGCAGCTTCTTTGCTAGCGGGATGTCAACCGGGGAGCTGTTTTTT. Amino acid sequence: CASSFFASGMSTGELFF. The chain carries TRBV5-1 and TRBJ2-2; 9 positions agree with TRBD2. This CDR3 region has 17 residues. Germline V gives CDR1 SGHRS, CDR2 YFSETQ. The trim removed 2 bases at V and 5 bases at J, leaving 10 bases unmatched.

The chain is built from TRBV7-2 and TRBJ1-5; D is perhaps TRBD1 (6 bases). Trimming stripped 5 bases from V and 7 bases from J, with 12 bases between. Germline CDR1 and CDR2: SGHTA and FQGNSA. The CDR3 sequence is 13 residues long. The CDR3 DNA follows: TGTGCCAGCAGCGTCCAGGGGCGCCAGCCCCAGCATTTT. Translated: CASSVQGRQPQHF.

CDR3 bases: TGTGCCAGCAGGTTGGCAGGCTCCTACGAGCAGTACTTC. It is translated as CASRLAGSYEQYF. The chain is built from TRBV27 and TRBJ2-7; D uncertain. V was cut by 6 bases and J by 0 bases, with 9 bases left in between. Germline values: CDR1 MNHEY, CDR2 SMNVEV (reference sequence). The CDR3 runs 13 residues.

This rearrangement joins TRBV5-4 to TRBJ2-7; no reliable D call. Per the germline V gene, CDR1 is SGHNT and CDR2 is YYREEE (reference sequence). V lost 0 bases and J 4 bases, leaving 2 bases between the germline ends. This CDR3 region has 11 residues. Here the CDR3 reads CASSLEYEQYF. The CDR3 bases are TGTGCCAGCAGCTTGGAATACGAGCAGTACTTC.

This chain connects TRBV30 to TRBJ2-5; D tentatively reads TRBD1 or TRBD2 (5 bases each). There are 14 residues in the CDR3. CDR1 and CDR2 from the germline V gene are GTSNPN and SVGIG (reference sequence). V was clipped by 0 bases and J by 4 bases, with 12 bases between them. The CDR3 reads CAWSVVGGGETQYF. CDR3 nucleotide sequence: TGTGCCTGGAGTGTCGTCGGTGGGGGAGAGACCCAGTACTTC. Supplemented by reference TRBV30 and TRBJ2-5, the full variable domain reads SQTIHQWPATLVQPVGSPLSLECTVEGTSNPNLYWYRQAAGRGLQLLFYSVGIGQISSEVPQNLSASRPQDRQFILSSKKLLLSDSGFYLCAWSVVGGGETQYFGPGTRLLVL.

The V call is TRBV12-5, the J call TRBJ1-1; 7 bases are a match to TRBD1. The germline V gene has CDR1 LGHNT and CDR2 FRNRAP. The V gene end was trimmed by 8 bases and the J gene end by 3 bases; junction bases not matched to a gene: 6. The CDR3 is 13 amino acids. Here the CDR3 DNA reads TGTGCTAGTACTCGGGACAGATACACTGAAGCTTTCTTT. Translating it yields CASTRDRYTEAFF.

The chain employs TRBV19 and TRBJ1-5; perhaps TRBD1 as D (6 bases). This CDR3 has 17 amino acids. The V gene's germline CDR1 is LNHDA and CDR2 SQIVND (reference sequence). Trimming pared 6 bases from V and 4 bases from J, leaving 22 bases between. CDR3 bases: TGTGCCAGTAGCCCCCCTTACCGGGGCCAGGGGAATCAGCCCCAGCATTTT. Protein: CASSPPYRGQGNQPQHF. The full variable domain, with the rest looked up from reference TRBV19 and TRBJ1-5, is DGGITQSPKYLFRKEGQNVTLSCEQNLNHDAMYWYRQDPGQGLRLIYYSQIVNDFQKGDIAEGYSVSREKKESFPLTVTSAQKNPTAFYLCASSPPYRGQGNQPQHFGDGTRLSIL.

Comment on this clone: The sample carries other DNA sequences with the same CDR3. The V and J genes are TRBV7-3 and TRBJ2-3; the match to TRBD2 covers 9 bases. This CDR3 has 16 amino acids. CDR1 is SGHTA, CDR2 FQGTGA, per germline. V trimming: 4 bases; J trimming: 2 bases; junction bases outside the gene matches: 7. The CDR3 bases are TGTGCCAGCAGCTCCCTAGCGGGATCATACACAGATACGCAGTATTTT. It encodes CASSSLAGSYTDTQYF.

The chain couples TRBV18 to TRBJ1-2; 8 bases are a match to TRBD1. CDR3 length: 13 amino acids. Germline lookup yields CDR1 KGHSH and CDR2 LQKENI. Trimming at V came to 2 bases and at J to 8 bases, leaving 4 bases not matched to a gene. CDR3 residues: CASSPTGGDGYTF. In DNA, the CDR3 is TGTGCCAGCTCACCAACAGGGGGTGACGGCTACACCTTC. Variable domain in full (rest from reference TRBV18 and TRBJ1-2): NAGVMQNPRHLVRRRGQEARLRCSPMKGHSHVYWYRQLPEEGLKFMVYLQKENIIDESGMPKERFSAEFPKEGPSILRIQQVVRGDSAAYFCASSPTGGDGYTFGSGTRLTVV.

This clone appeared once. The chain employs TRBV5-1 and TRBJ1-2; 10 nucleotides align to TRBD1. The CDR3 has 14 amino acids. Germline CDR1 is SGHRS and CDR2 is YFSETQ. V lost 0 bases, J lost 8 bases, and 4 bases stayed unmatched. CDR3 residues: CASSLEGQGLGYTF. The DNA of the CDR3 is TGCGCCAGCAGCTTGGAGGGACAGGGGTTAGGCTACACCTTC.

CDR3: CASSLSWGGETQYF. CDR3 bases: TGTGCCAGCAGTTTATCCTGGGGCGGAGAGACCCAGTACTTC. V usage is TRBV28 and J usage is TRBJ2-5, with D possibly TRBD1 on 5 matching bases. V lost 1 base, J lost 4 bases, and 10 bases lay in between. CDR3 length: 14 residues. Germline values: CDR1 MDHEN, CDR2 SYDVKM.

The chain has TRBV4-2 and TRBJ1-4, with 8 positions matching TRBD1. J was trimmed by 7 bases and V by 0 bases; bases with no gene match: 4. Germline CDR1 and CDR2: LGHNA and YNFKEQ. The CDR3 contains 15 residues. The CDR3 region is CASSQDATGGEKLFF. CDR3 in DNA: TGTGCCAGCAGCCAAGATGCAACAGGGGGTGAAAAACTGTTTTTT.

The chain combines TRBV10-1 with TRBJ2-1; TRBD2 aligns across 13 bases. The CDR3 runs 13 residues. Per germline, CDR1 WNHNN and CDR2 SYGVQD (reference sequence). V gave up 0 bases and J gave up 14 bases; unmatched junction bases: 1. CDR3 in amino acids: CASSESTSGREFF. As DNA, the CDR3 is TGCGCCAGCAGTGAGTCTACTAGCGGGAGGGAGTTCTTC.

The chain combines TRBV5-1 with TRBJ2-3; D may correspond to TRBD1 or TRBD2 (7 bases each). CDR3 size: 15 residues. Germline V gene lookup returns CDR1 SGHRS and CDR2 YFSETQ. Trimming removed 2 bases at V and 4 bases at J, with 14 bases between. The CDR3 loop is CASSLAAGGADTQYF. CDR3 sequence (DNA): TGCGCCAGCAGCTTAGCGGCAGGGGGGGCAGATACGCAGTATTTT.

V is TRBV9 and J is TRBJ2-3; no reliable D call. Germline V gene data show CDR1 as SGDLS and CDR2 as YYNGEE. The CDR3 is 11 residues long. V dropped 1 base and J dropped 5 bases, with 2 bases sitting between them. As DNA, the CDR3 is TGTGCCAGCAGCGTAAGAGATACGCAGTATTTT. Translating gives CASSVRDTQYF.

The gene calls are TRBV5-1 and TRBJ2-7; D may correspond to TRBD1 or TRBD2 (8 bases each). The CDR3 contains 16 residues. Germline V lookup: CDR1 SGHRS, CDR2 YFSETQ. V lost 1 base and J 6 bases, leaving 20 bases between the germline ends. The CDR3: CASSLPRGGQAPEQYF. The CDR3 DNA is TGCGCCAGCAGCTTGCCTCGGGGGGGACAGGCACCCGAGCAGTACTTC.

The CDR3 bases are TGTGCCAGCAGTGAACCCCCTCGGGGCTACACCTTC. Protein product: CASSEPPRGYTF. This rearrangement joins TRBV6-1 to TRBJ1-2; D remains ambiguous. Trimming stripped 2 bases from V and 8 bases from J, with 9 bases between. The CDR3 has 12 residues. Germline V CDR1 and CDR2: MNHNS, SASEGT.

The rearrangement links TRBV19 to TRBJ1-1; 10 nucleotides match TRBD1. Germline values: CDR1 LNHDA, CDR2 SQIVND (reference sequence). The CDR3 has 17 amino acids. The V segment lost 6 bases and the J segment 7 bases; nucleotides outside the gene matches: 17. The chain's CDR3 is CASSTTLTGGVRNEAFF. The DNA of the CDR3 is TGTGCCAGTAGCACCACCCTGACAGGGGGCGTTAGGAATGAAGCTTTCTTT.

The rearrangement links TRBV28 to TRBJ2-1; D is unclear. The CDR3 extends over 14 amino acids. Trimming left V 6 bases short and J 0 bases short, with 9 bases between. The germline gives CDR1 MDHEN, CDR2 SYDVKM. CDR3 region: CASSRSPSYNEQFF. The CDR3 DNA sequence: TGTGCCAGCAGCCGATCTCCCTCCTACAATGAGCAGTTCTTC.